This T cell receptor (beta chain) was observed in a study of blood T cell repertoires in COVID-19. As for the study in general: Specimens from acute and convalescent COVID-19 originated in the United States, Italy and Spain. PBMCs, B-cell-depleted T cells, or T cells were the source of the cDNA or gDNA that made up the material.

Per the original data handling: Estimates of nucleated cell counts were drawn from the amplification of reference gene primers. Here immunoSEQ multiplex PCR was the method, and the copy in TCRdb shows in-frame clones only, minus some. Clone size and V and J calls were adopted from that table, with D and trimming inferred from the DNA. Of 250,000 or so clones listed, about four fifths were seen once; the top ten hold about 10%. The length of the CDR3 is 15 residues. Trimming took 5 bases from V and 3 from J; bases not matched to a gene: 5. The V gene's germline CDR1 is MNHEY and CDR2 SVGAGI. This receptor was identified in a man older than 75 with acute or convalescent COVID-19. The sample taken for sequencing was peripheral blood. The chain uses TRBV6-5 and TRBJ1-4; 8 bases are shared with TRBD1. The CDR3, as DNA: TGTGCCAGCAGTCAGATGACAGGGGCTAATGAAAAACTGTTTTTT. This translates into CASSQMTGANEKLFF.